Following are 11 T cell receptor beta chains from one sample sequenced in a study of beta chain features in type 1 diabetes. The authors reverse transcribed all of the isolated RNA, so sequencing captured expressed TCRB transcripts. The protocol was immunoSEQ multiplex PCR, while the TCRdb copy is restricted to in-frame clones and leaves out a portion. The data contain some 150,000 clones, more than 9% of them singletons. Sample: naive CD4+ T cells from blood. These receptors were obtained from a man aged 18 to 35 in good health.

This clone was counted only a few times. The V and J genes are TRBV6-4 and TRBJ2-6; maybe TRBD1 (6 bases). The CDR3 extends over 18 amino acids. V lost 2 bases and J lost 1, with 15 bases in between. Germline V CDR1 and CDR2: MRHNA, SNTAGT. The CDR3 loop is CASSDRFSRGSGANVLTF. CDR3 coding DNA: TGTGCCAGCAGTGACCGATTCAGCAGGGGATCTGGGGCCAACGTCCTGACTTTC.

CDR3 protein: CASSELTGGPGELFF. In nucleotides, the CDR3 is TGTGCCAGCAGTGAACTGACAGGGGGGCCCGGGGAGCTGTTTTTT. The chain recombines TRBV6-1 with TRBJ2-2; 9 bases agree with TRBD1. The trim removed 2 bases at V and 6 bases at J, leaving 4 bases unmatched. The CDR3 runs to 15 residues. The germline V gene has CDR1 MNHNS and CDR2 SASEGT.

The chain couples TRBV7-2 to TRBJ1-4; the match to TRBD1 covers 9 bases. V lost 4 bases to trimming and J lost 3 bases; unmatched junction nucleotides: 0. The length of the CDR3 is 14 residues. CDR1 SGHTA and CDR2 FQGNSA come from the germline V gene. The CDR3 here is CASSWDRANEKLFF. The DNA for the CDR3 is TGTGCCAGCAGCTGGGACAGGGCTAATGAAAAACTGTTTTTT.

In its sample, this clone was seen a few times. This CDR3 reads CASSTFIEDSPLHF. The CDR3 nucleotides are TGTGCCAGCAGTACCTTCATAGAAGATTCACCCCTCCACTTT. This sequence joins TRBV7-9 and TRBJ1-6, with D uncertain. Germline V lookup: CDR1 SEHNR, CDR2 FQNEAQ (reference sequence). The CDR3 is 14 residues long. V was cut by 6 bases and J by 8 bases, with 14 bases left in between.

The chain is built from TRBV18 and TRBJ1-1; 9 bases line up with TRBD1. The CDR3 spans 15 residues. J was trimmed by 4 bases and V by 3 bases; bases with no gene match: 6. CDR1 is KGHSH, CDR2 LQKENI, per germline. The CDR3 sequence: CASSPRTGVGTEAFF. The CDR3 nucleotides are TGTGCCAGCTCACCCCGGACAGGGGTTGGCACTGAAGCTTTCTTT.

This clone was seen at least ten times. The genes are TRBV30 and TRBJ1-5, with a tentative D call TRBD1 (5 bases). The CDR3 length is 14 residues. The V gene's germline CDR1 is GTSNPN and CDR2 SVGIG (reference sequence). Trimming took off 0 bases at V and 4 bases at J, with 10 bases between the two ends. CDR3 sequence (DNA): TGTGCCTGGAGTGTACTTTCAGGGAATCAGCCCCAGCATTTT. As protein: CAWSVLSGNQPQHF.

This clone was counted only a few times. This sequence joins TRBV25-1 and TRBJ2-3; 7 nucleotides agree with TRBD2. Germline loops: CDR1 MGHDK, CDR2 SYGVNS. The CDR3 length is 15 residues. V gave up 4 bases and J gave up 0 bases; unmatched junction bases: 4. The CDR3 region has the DNA TGTGCCAGCAGTGGAGCGGGGCTGAGCACAGATACGCAGTATTTT. Protein sequence: CASSGAGLSTDTQYF. The full variable domain, its missing parts supplied by reference TRBV25-1 and TRBJ2-3, is EADIYQTPRYLVIGTGKKITLECSQTMGHDKMYWYQQDPGMELHLIHYSYGVNSTEKGDLSSESTVSRIRTEHFPLTLESARPSHTSQYLCASSGAGLSTDTQYFGPGTRLTVL.

Many counts were recorded for this clone. This chain joins TRBV7-2 and TRBJ2-7; TRBD1 might be the D (6 bases). CDR3 length: 15 amino acids. V was trimmed by 6 bases and J by 2 bases, leaving 17 bases between them. CDR1 is SGHTA and CDR2 is FQGNSA in the germline V gene. DNA of the CDR3: TGTGCCAGCAGGTTGACAGGTCCTCAACCCTACGAGCAGTACTTC. This codes for CASRLTGPQPYEQYF.

V usage is TRBV30 and J usage is TRBJ2-7; TRBD2 agrees at 7 bases. J was trimmed by 2 bases and V by 0 bases; bases with no gene match: 4. This CDR3 comprises 14 residues. The V gene's germline CDR1 is GTSNPN and CDR2 SVGIG (reference sequence). CDR3 nucleotides: TGTGCCTGGAGTGTATTCGCGGGGGCCTACGAGCAGTACTTC. Translation gives CAWSVFAGAYEQYF.

This clone was counted between two and nine times. This sequence joins TRBV6-5 and TRBJ1-1; TRBD1 might be the D (6 bases). CDR1 is MNHEY and CDR2 is SVGAGI in the germline V gene. V gave up 7 bases and J gave up 8 bases, with 11 bases separating them. This CDR3 contains 11 residues. Written as DNA, the CDR3 is TGTGCCAGCATTAAAGACAGGGAAGCTTTCTTT. This sequence encodes CASIKDREAFF.

In its sample, this clone was seen a few times. The V call is TRBV14, the J call TRBJ2-1; TRBD1 might be the D (6 bases). The V and J ends lost 0 bases and 8 bases respectively, with 23 bases between them. Germline V gene sequence: CDR1 SGHDN, CDR2 FVKESK. The CDR3 is made up of 18 amino acids. CDR3 sequence reads: CASSQDLPGQGSLDEQFF. As DNA, the CDR3 is TGTGCCAGCAGCCAAGATCTCCCTGGGCAGGGGTCTCTAGATGAGCAGTTCTTC.